This T cell receptor beta chain appears in the sequencing data of a study of T cell repertoires in cytomegalovirus infection. On the study more broadly: HLA-C-restricted CMV epitopes, recently identified, and well-studied HLA-B-restricted ones were used by the study. Public TCR beta signature analysis indicated the presence of both CMV infection and matching HLA type. Overall study findings and caveats: Identification of carriers of CMV plus the relevant HLA was performed using cumulative public TCR beta family frequency. Clonotypes of TCR beta that were HLA-C-restricted and CMV-specific dominated the ex vivo response.

As to this clonotype: Its antigen is not identified.

The V and J ends lost 2 bases and 3 bases, in that order; junction bases with no gene match: 7. There are 16 residues in the CDR3. Germline V gives CDR1 MNHEY, CDR2 SVGEGT. Each CDR3 protein gets one entry after TCRdb re-called the reads with MiXCR. This sample has about 830,000 distinct CDR3 sequences, with approximately 29% found just once. V usage is TRBV6-2 or TRBV6-3 and J usage is TRBJ2-3; the match to TRBD2 covers 8 bases. This material consisted of cultured CD8+ T cells from PBMCs, taken from culture after CMV antigen stimulation. This sequence originates from a human donor in good health (CMV status not recorded). Some clones in this sample may be carry-over from other donors' samples. The CDR3 bases are TGTGCCAGCAGTTACCTGCGGGGGGCCGTAACAGATACGCAGTATTTT. Translating it yields CASSYLRGAVTDTQYF.